Listed below are T cell receptor beta chains from one sample, sequenced in a study of T cell responses to AZD1222 COVID-19 vaccine. The table came from immunoSEQ multiplex PCR; TCRdb's copy has only in-frame clones and leaves some out. The sample holds 110,000 to 150,000 clones, around 90% seen once. The sequencing used peripheral blood, collected on day 0 of AZD1222 vaccination. The receptor source for this set is an adult in good health. Both conserved end residues are part of each CDR3. D genes are given only for firm matches. Size values are once, few and many counts, or a class for expanded clones, and some rows have none.

d_gene,j_gene,v_gene,abundance,CDR3nt,CDR3aa
.,TRBJ1-6,TRBV12-3/TRBV12-4,.,TGTGCCAGCAGCGATTATTCACCCCTCCACTTT,CASSDYSPLHF
.,TRBJ2-5,TRBV5-4,once,TGTGCCAGCAGCCCAGGGACGGAGGAGACCCAGTACTTC,CASSPGTEETQYF
TRBD2,TRBJ2-1,TRBV19,.,TGTGCCAGTAGTATTTTAGCGGGGGGGGACAATGAGCAGTTCTTC,CASSILAGGDNEQFF
.,TRBJ2-6,TRBV5-1,.,TGCGCCAGCAGCTTGGATTCTGGGGCCAACGTCCTGACTTTC,CASSLDSGANVLTF
.,TRBJ1-4,TRBV3-1/TRBV3-2,.,TGTGCCAGCAGCTACGGGGCCGGTAATGAAAAACTGTTTTTT,CASSYGAGNEKLFF
TRBD1,TRBJ1-5,TRBV11-1,once,TGTGCCAGCAGCCCGACAGGGGTCGGACAGCCCCAGCATTTT,CASSPTGVGQPQHF
.,TRBJ1-4,TRBV5-6,.,TGTGCCAGCAGTCTCTCAGGGGCGACTAATGAAAAACTGTTTTTT,CASSLSGATNEKLFF
.,TRBJ1-1,TRBV5-1,.,TGCGCCAGCAGCCTCGGGACGGACCCCAAGGAAGCTTTCTTT,CASSLGTDPKEAFF
TRBD2,TRBJ2-1,TRBV5-4,.,TGTGCCAGCAGCACGACTAGCGGGAGAGCTCATGAGCAGTTCTTC,CASSTTSGRAHEQFF
.,TRBJ1-4,TRBV9,once,TGTGCCAGCAGCGTTAGTGGTACTAATGAAAAACTGTTTTTT,CASSVSGTNEKLFF
.,TRBJ1-1,TRBV4-3,.,TGCGCCAGCAGCCAAAGGCCGAGAAACACTGAAGCTTTCTTT,CASSQRPRNTEAFF
.,TRBJ2-3,TRBV19,.,TGTGCCAGTAGTTCGACGGGCTCAGATACGCAGTATTTT,CASSSTGSDTQYF
TRBD2,TRBJ2-1,TRBV20-1,few,TGCAGTGCTAGTCGAGGGCTCTCTAGCGGGGGCGTGGATGAGCAGTTCTTC,CSASRGLSSGGVDEQFF
.,TRBJ2-1,TRBV21-1,.,TGTGCCAGCAGCACAACTCTCACAGGGGTCTACAATGAGCAGTTCTTC,CASSTTLTGVYNEQFF
.,TRBJ2-5,TRBV2,.,TGTGCCAGCAGTGCCGGGACGGGGCAAGAGACCCAGTACTTC,CASSAGTGQETQYF
TRBD1,TRBJ1-5,TRBV19,.,TGTGCCAGTAGTATTAGGGACAGGGGTGACCAGCCCCAGCATTTT,CASSIRDRGDQPQHF
.,TRBJ2-7,TRBV28,.,TGTGCCAGCAGCCCTCCGGGCATCTACGAGCAGTACTTC,CASSPPGIYEQYF
.,TRBJ2-5,TRBV14,.,TGTGCCAGCAGCCACACAGTTCTGAACCAAGAGACCCAGTACTTC,CASSHTVLNQETQYF
.,TRBJ2-2,TRBV3-1/TRBV3-2,.,TGTGCCAGCAGCCAAGCCTGGAACACCGGGGAGCTGTTTTTT,CASSQAWNTGELFF
.,TRBJ1-4,TRBV6-6,.,TGTGCCAGCAGTTACTCCCCGGGCGGTGAAAAACTGTTTTTT,CASSYSPGGEKLFF
TRBD1,TRBJ1-1,TRBV29-1,.,TGCAGCGTTGAAGACCTGGGACAGGGGGAAATGAACACTGAAGCTTTCTTT,CSVEDLGQGEMNTEAFF
TRBD2,TRBJ2-3,TRBV28,once,TGTGCCAGCAGTCCACATAGCGGGAGCGGCCCAGATACGCAGTATTTT,CASSPHSGSGPDTQYF
.,TRBJ2-3,TRBV24-1,.,TGTGCCACCAGTGATTACAGGGATACGCAGTATTTT,CATSDYRDTQYF
TRBD2,TRBJ2-1,TRBV2,medium-sized,TGTGCCAGCAGACCCACTAGCGGGAGTGGTGATGAGCAGTTCTTC,CASRPTSGSGDEQFF
.,TRBJ2-7,TRBV6-5,.,TGTGCCAGCAGTAGGACGGATATGACCTACGAGCAGTACTTC,CASSRTDMTYEQYF
.,TRBJ2-1,TRBV19,once,TGTGCCAGTAGTACCGGGGACGGGGATGAGCAGTTCTTC,CASSTGDGDEQFF
.,TRBJ2-3,TRBV27,few,TGTGCCAGCAGTTCAGGACTGAGGGATACGCAGTATTTT,CASSSGLRDTQYF
.,TRBJ2-2,TRBV30,.,TGTGCCTGGAGTGTCCGTAGGGTAGGCGGGGAGCTGTTTTTT,CAWSVRRVGGELFF
.,TRBJ2-1,TRBV11-3,.,TGTGCCAGCAGCTCCCGGGAGAGCTCCTACAATGAGCAGTTCTTC,CASSSRESSYNEQFF
TRBD1,TRBJ1-4,TRBV4-2,.,TGTGCCAGCAGCCCAGGGACAGGGGGGAAGGGGAATGAAAAACTGTTTTTT,CASSPGTGGKGNEKLFF